This passage covers 17 T cell receptor beta chains from one sample sequenced in a study of cytomegalovirus exposure and HLA in healthy donors (TCRdb year 2017). Libraries were made using the immunoSEQ multiplex PCR assay. The immuneACCESS repertoire file appears here via TCRdb, limited to in-frame rearrangements. These files lack a portion of the clones; in checked studies, under half of the deficit traces to unresolved V genes, and the cause of the others is not known. The sample profile shows some 99,000 clones; around nine tenths of them were found once. The ten biggest clones cover roughly 2.1% of the sample. The sample taken for sequencing was PBMCs. These receptors originate from a woman younger than 35 in good health and CMV-seronegative.

The rearrangement joins TRBV5-1 to TRBJ1-5, with 7 nucleotides matching TRBD1. The CDR3 is made up of 15 amino acids. CDR1 is SGHRS, CDR2 YFSETQ, per germline. J lost 4 bases, V lost 0 bases, and 4 bases had no gene match. The CDR3 sequence is CASSLAGGMNQPQHF. The CDR3, as DNA: TGCGCCAGCAGCTTGGCAGGGGGTATGAATCAGCCCCAGCATTTT.

This clone is a singleton in its sample. The chain employs TRBV27 and TRBJ2-7; D possibly corresponds to TRBD1 (6 bases). The CDR3 has 14 amino acids. The V end lost 2 bases, the J end lost 4 bases, and 12 bases lay between the germline ends. The germline V gene has CDR1 MNHEY and CDR2 SMNVEV (reference sequence). The CDR3 protein is CASSLDRYTYEQYF. The DNA for the CDR3 is TGTGCCAGCAGTTTAGACAGGTACACTTACGAGCAGTACTTC.

This clone was counted once. The chain combines TRBV28 with TRBJ2-7, with D possibly being TRBD1 (6 bases). Per germline, CDR1 MDHEN and CDR2 SYDVKM. The CDR3 runs 14 residues. Between the trimmed V and J ends, which lost 7 bases and 9 bases, there was a span of 22 bases. CDR3 DNA sequence: TGTGCCAGCACGCTTCAGGGGTTTACGGAAAGGCAGTACTTC. Encoded protein: CASTLQGFTERQYF.

The chain is built from TRBV15 and TRBJ2-1; TRBD2 is a possible D gene (6 bases). The CDR3 has 15 residues. Deletions cut 1 base from V and 7 bases from J, with 14 bases between. The germline gives CDR1 LNHNV, CDR2 YYDKDF (reference sequence). The CDR3 region has the DNA TGTGCCACCAGCAGAGCGGGAGCGAGTCGGAATGAGCAGTTCTTC. Residues: CATSRAGASRNEQFF.

This sequence joins TRBV7-9 and TRBJ1-6; no clear D. The CDR3 extends over 14 amino acids. From germline, CDR1 is SEHNR and CDR2 FQNEAQ (reference sequence). V lost 2 bases to trimming and J lost 10 bases, with 12 bases between them. CDR3 protein: CASSLRQVDSPLHF. The CDR3 region has the DNA TGTGCCAGCAGCTTAAGGCAGGTAGACTCACCCCTCCACTTT. The whole variable domain, remainder taken from reference TRBV7-9 and TRBJ1-6, is DTGVSQNPRHKITKRGQNVTFRCDPISEHNRLYWYRQTLGQGPEFLTYFQNEAQLEKSRLLSDRFSAERPKGSFSTLEIQRTEQGDSAMYLCASSLRQVDSPLHFGNGTRLTVT.

A few counts support this clone. The chain employs TRBV7-6 and TRBJ1-1; maybe TRBD1 (5 bases). Germline V gene sequence: CDR1 SGHVS, CDR2 FNYEAQ. V was shortened by 1 base and J by 0 bases, with 9 bases between the two germline ends. The CDR3 loop spans 15 amino acids. In nucleotides, the CDR3 is TGTGCCAGCAGCTTAGGTGACAGATTGAACACTGAAGCTTTCTTT. Translating it yields CASSLGDRLNTEAFF.

The V and J genes are TRBV18 and TRBJ1-6, with 8 nucleotides matching TRBD1. The CDR3 extends over 17 amino acids. The V gene end was trimmed by 3 bases and the J gene end by 6 bases; junction bases not matched to a gene: 10. Germline values: CDR1 KGHSH, CDR2 LQKENI. The CDR3 DNA is TGTGCCAGCTCACCCCGGGACAGGTCGTACTCTAATTCACCCCTCCACTTT. Protein sequence: CASSPRDRSYSNSPLHF.

This clone was observed once. The chain links TRBV4-3 to TRBJ1-2, with TRBD1 matching over 7 bases. This CDR3 spans 15 amino acids. CDR1 and CDR2 (germline): LGHNA, YSLEER. Trimming cost V 4 bases and J 4 bases; bases outside gene matches: 9. The CDR3 is CASSPLTGSGYGYTF. The DNA of the CDR3 is TGCGCCAGCAGCCCCCTGACAGGGTCGGGCTATGGCTACACCTTC.

V and J are TRBV15 and TRBJ2-4; a weak D match, TRBD2 (5 bases). The V end lost 4 bases, the J end lost 2 bases, and 12 bases lay between the germline ends. The CDR3 covers 15 residues. CDR1 LNHNV and CDR2 YYDKDF come from the germline V gene (reference sequence). The CDR3 protein is CATSIKGVPKNIQYF. The CDR3 DNA is TGTGCCACCAGCATAAAGGGAGTCCCCAAAAACATTCAGTACTTC.

The V call is TRBV29-1, the J call TRBJ1-1; D call uncertain. This CDR3 is 13 amino acids long. Trimming shortened V by 8 bases and J by 0 bases, and 13 bases separated the two germline ends. CDR1 is SQVTM, CDR2 ANQGSEA, per germline. This CDR3 is CSFERQMNTEAFF. The CDR3, as DNA: TGCAGCTTCGAGCGGCAAATGAACACTGAAGCTTTCTTT.

The chain is built from TRBV6-6 and TRBJ2-2; TRBD1 might be the D (6 bases). Germline-derived CDR1 and CDR2 are MNHNY and SVGAGI (reference sequence). The CDR3 sequence is 15 residues long. The ends were cut back, 8 bases at V and 1 base at J, with 14 bases in the middle. The CDR3 loop reads CASAPGHLNTGELFF. In DNA form, the CDR3 reads TGTGCCAGCGCCCCGGGACACTTGAACACCGGGGAGCTGTTTTTT.

The rearrangement joins TRBV19 to TRBJ2-2; no clear D gene. The CDR3 runs 11 residues. With 10 bases removed from V and 7 bases from J, the gap between germline ends came to 10 bases. CDR1 and CDR2 (germline): LNHDA, SQIVND (reference sequence). The CDR3 DNA sequence: TGTGCCACCAAATTCGGCGGGGAGCTGTTTTTT. It specifies CATKFGGELFF.

J is TRBJ2-7 and V is TRBV18; D perhaps matches TRBD1 (5 bases). CDR3 length: 14 residues. Deletions cut 1 base from V and 1 base from J, with 8 bases between. Germline lookup yields CDR1 KGHSH and CDR2 LQKENI. The CDR3 DNA follows: TGTGCCAGCTCACCACAGGGGCAGTCCTACGAGCAGTACTTC. It yields the protein CASSPQGQSYEQYF.

The J gene is TRBJ1-4, the V gene TRBV27; no reliable D call. V lost 6 bases to trimming and J lost 0 bases, with 11 bases between them. This CDR3 region has 15 residues. The germline V gene has CDR1 MNHEY and CDR2 SMNVEV (reference sequence). CDR3 sequence (DNA): TGTGCCAGCAGAATAAGCGCAGCAACTAATGAAAAACTGTTTTTT. Protein product: CASRISAATNEKLFF.

This chain links TRBV2 with TRBJ1-2; TRBD1 matches 9 bases. J gave up 3 bases and V 4 bases, and 9 bases lay outside the gene matches. The germline gives CDR1 SNHLY, CDR2 FYNNEI. CDR3 size: 16 residues. The DNA of the CDR3 is TGTGCCAGCAGTGGGGAGGACAGGGGAAGGTACTATGGCTACACCTTC. This sequence encodes CASSGEDRGRYYGYTF.

This clone occurred a few times. The chain has TRBV4-1 and TRBJ1-1, with 7 bases matching TRBD1. Unmatched junction bases numbered 1, after V lost 1 base and J lost 8 bases. Germline assignment: CDR1 MGHRA and CDR2 YSYEKL. This CDR3 comprises 12 residues. The CDR3 DNA follows: TGCGCCAGCAGCCAAGTACAGGGGGAAGCTTTCTTT. This gives the protein CASSQVQGEAFF.

The V call is TRBV7-9, the J call TRBJ1-2, with D maybe TRBD1 (5 bases). Germline values: CDR1 SEHNR, CDR2 FQNEAQ (reference sequence). V shed 6 bases and J shed 4 bases, with 21 bases lying between them. The CDR3 covers 16 residues. The DNA of the CDR3 is TGTGCCAGCAGGGGGGGGATTGGTGGAAGGGGCTATGGCTACACCTTC. Translated, it gives CASRGGIGGRGYGYTF.